This TCR beta chain was recovered during a study of CD4 T cells in relation to SARS-CoV-2 and coronaviruses. This clone was detected only a few times. The target antigen is unknown. An end of the junction differs from the germline gene, which may be a read error. This CDR3 spans 13 amino acids. Germline values: CDR1 GTSNPN, CDR2 SVGIG (reference sequence). Unexposed donor CD4+ T cells date from about 2011-2019, before the COVID-19 pandemic. Isolation of CD4+ T cells took place after about 10 days in culture. Measured with immunoSEQ multiplex PCR; TCRdb has only the in-frame clones, and not every one. The table shows around 15,000 clones, with roughly 82% occurring only once.

The chain joins TRBV30 to TRBJ2-2; D is unresolved. The source material was CD4+ T cells from PBMCs, cultured in vitro. The origin of this receptor is a human donor in good health. The CDR3 DNA sequence: TGTGCCTGGAGTGTACAGTCGTCCGGAGAGCTGTTTTTT. Translation: CAWSVQSSGELFF.